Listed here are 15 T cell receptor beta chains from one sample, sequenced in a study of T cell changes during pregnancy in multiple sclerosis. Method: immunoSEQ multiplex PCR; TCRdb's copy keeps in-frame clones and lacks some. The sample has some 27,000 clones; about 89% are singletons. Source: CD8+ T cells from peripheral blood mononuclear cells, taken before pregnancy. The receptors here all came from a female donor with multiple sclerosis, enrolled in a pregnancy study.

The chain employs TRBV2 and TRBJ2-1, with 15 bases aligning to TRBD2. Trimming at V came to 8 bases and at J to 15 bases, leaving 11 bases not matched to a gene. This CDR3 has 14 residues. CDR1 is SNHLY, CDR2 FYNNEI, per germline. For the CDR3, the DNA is TGTGCCAGCCTGGGACTAGCGGGGGGCCAGATCCTGTTCTTC. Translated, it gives CASLGLAGGQILFF.

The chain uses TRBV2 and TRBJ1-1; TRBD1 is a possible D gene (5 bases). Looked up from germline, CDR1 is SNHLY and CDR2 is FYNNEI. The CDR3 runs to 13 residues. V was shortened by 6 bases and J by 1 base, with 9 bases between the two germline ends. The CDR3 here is CASRSGSNTEAFF. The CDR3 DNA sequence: TGTGCCAGCAGATCAGGGTCGAACACTGAAGCTTTCTTT.

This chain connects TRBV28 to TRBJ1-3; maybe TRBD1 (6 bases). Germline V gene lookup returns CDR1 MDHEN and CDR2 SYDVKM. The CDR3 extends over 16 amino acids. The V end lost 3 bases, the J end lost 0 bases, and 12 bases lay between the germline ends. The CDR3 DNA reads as TGTGCCAGCAGTTTCGGGGGGCCATCCTCTGGAAACACCATATATTTT. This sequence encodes CASSFGGPSSGNTIYF.

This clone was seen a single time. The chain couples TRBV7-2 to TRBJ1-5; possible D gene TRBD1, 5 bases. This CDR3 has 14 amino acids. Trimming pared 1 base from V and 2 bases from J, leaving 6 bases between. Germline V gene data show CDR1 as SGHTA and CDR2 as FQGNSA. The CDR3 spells CASSLVRGNQPQHF. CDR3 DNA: TGTGCCAGCAGCTTAGTCAGGGGCAATCAGCCCCAGCATTTT.

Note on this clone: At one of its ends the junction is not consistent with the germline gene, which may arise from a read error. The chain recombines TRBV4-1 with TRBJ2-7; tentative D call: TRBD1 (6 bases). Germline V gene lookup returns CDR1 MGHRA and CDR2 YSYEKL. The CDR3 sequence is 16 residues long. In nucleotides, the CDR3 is TGCGCCAGCAGCGAAGAGTTCCGGGACACCGCCTACGAGCAGTACTTC. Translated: CASSEEFRDTAYEQYF.

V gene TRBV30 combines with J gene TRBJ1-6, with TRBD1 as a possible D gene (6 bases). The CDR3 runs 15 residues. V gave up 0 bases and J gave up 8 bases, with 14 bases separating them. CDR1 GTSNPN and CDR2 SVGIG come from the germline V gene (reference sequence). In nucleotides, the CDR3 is TGTGCCTGGAGTGTACTGGGGGCAGGGCATTCACCCCTCCACTTT. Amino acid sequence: CAWSVLGAGHSPLHF.

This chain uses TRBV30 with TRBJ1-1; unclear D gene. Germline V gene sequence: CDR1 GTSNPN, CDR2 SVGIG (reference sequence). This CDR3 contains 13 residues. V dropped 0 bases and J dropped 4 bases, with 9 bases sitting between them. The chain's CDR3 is CAWSVEGFTEAFF. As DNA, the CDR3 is TGTGCCTGGAGTGTTGAGGGATTCACTGAAGCTTTCTTT.

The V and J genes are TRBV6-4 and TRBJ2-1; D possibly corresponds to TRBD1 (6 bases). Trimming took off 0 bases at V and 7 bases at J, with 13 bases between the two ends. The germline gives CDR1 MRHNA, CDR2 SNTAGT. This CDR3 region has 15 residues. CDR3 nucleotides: TGTGCCAGCAGTGACTCGATAGGGGGAAGGAATGAGCAGTTCTTC. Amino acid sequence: CASSDSIGGRNEQFF.

CDR3 sequence reads: CASSRRRGQGTTEAFF. The CDR3 DNA is TGTGCCAGCAGTAGGAGAAGGGGACAGGGCACCACTGAAGCTTTCTTT. This sequence joins TRBV28 and TRBJ1-1; TRBD1 aligns across 9 bases. The CDR3 contains 16 residues. Germline lookup yields CDR1 MDHEN and CDR2 SYDVKM. The V gene end was trimmed by 5 bases and the J gene end by 4 bases; junction bases not matched to a gene: 11.

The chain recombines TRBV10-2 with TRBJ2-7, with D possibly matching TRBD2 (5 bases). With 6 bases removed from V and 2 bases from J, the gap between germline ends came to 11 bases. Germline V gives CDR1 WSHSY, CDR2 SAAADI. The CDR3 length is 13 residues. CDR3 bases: TGCGCCAGCAGCAGGACTGATCCCTACGAGCAGTACTTC. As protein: CASSRTDPYEQYF.

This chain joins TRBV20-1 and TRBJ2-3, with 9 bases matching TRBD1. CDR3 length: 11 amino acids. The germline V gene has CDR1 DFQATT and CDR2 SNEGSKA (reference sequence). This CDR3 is CEPGQGHTQYF. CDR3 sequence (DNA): TGCGAACCCGGACAGGGGCATACGCAGTATTTT.

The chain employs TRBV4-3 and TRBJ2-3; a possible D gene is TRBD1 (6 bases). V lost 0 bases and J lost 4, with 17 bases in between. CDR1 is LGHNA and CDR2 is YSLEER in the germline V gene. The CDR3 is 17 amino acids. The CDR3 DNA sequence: TGCGCCAGCAGCCAAGAGCACAGGGTGTTGACGGCAGATACGCAGTATTTT. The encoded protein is CASSQEHRVLTADTQYF.

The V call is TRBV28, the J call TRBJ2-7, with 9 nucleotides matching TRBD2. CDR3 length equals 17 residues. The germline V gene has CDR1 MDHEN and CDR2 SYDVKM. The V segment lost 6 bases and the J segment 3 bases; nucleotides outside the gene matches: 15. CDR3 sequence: CASSPGVRAGGYYEQYF. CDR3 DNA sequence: TGTGCCAGCAGCCCAGGGGTCCGCGCGGGGGGGTACTACGAGCAGTACTTC.

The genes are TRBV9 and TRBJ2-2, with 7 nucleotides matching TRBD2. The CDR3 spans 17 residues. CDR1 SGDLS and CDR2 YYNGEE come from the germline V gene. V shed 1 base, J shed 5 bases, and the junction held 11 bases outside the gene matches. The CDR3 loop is CASSVPMGGGSTGELFF. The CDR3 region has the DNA TGTGCCAGCAGCGTACCAATGGGCGGGGGAAGTACCGGGGAGCTGTTTTTT.

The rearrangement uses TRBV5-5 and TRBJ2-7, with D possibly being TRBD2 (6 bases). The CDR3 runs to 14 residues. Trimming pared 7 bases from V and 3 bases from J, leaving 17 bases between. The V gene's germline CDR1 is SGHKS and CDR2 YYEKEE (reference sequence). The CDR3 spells CASAGSGVNYEQYF. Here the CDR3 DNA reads TGTGCCAGCGCCGGGAGCGGTGTTAACTACGAGCAGTACTTC. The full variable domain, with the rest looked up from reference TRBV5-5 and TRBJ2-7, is DAGVTQSPTHLIKTRGQQVTLRCSPISGHKSVSWYQQVLGQGPQFIFQYYEKEERGRGNFPDRFSARQFPNYSSELNVNALLLGDSALYLCASAGSGVNYEQYFGPGTRLTVT.